These 11 T cell receptor beta chains were all obtained from the same sample, sequenced in a study of shared clonotypes between healthy human individuals. TCRdb's table, derived via immunoSEQ multiplex PCR, lists solely in-frame clones and lacks some. The sample lists approximately 2.1 million clones; more than 85% were seen once. The specimen was naive CD4+ T cells from PBMCs. As for subset: CD45RA+ positively selected. These receptors were taken from a man younger than 35 in good health. Some clones in this sample may be carry-over from other donors' samples.

The chain carries TRBV6-6 and TRBJ1-1; D is possibly TRBD1 (6 bases). The CDR3 spans 13 residues. Germline CDR1 is MNHNY and CDR2 is SVGAGI (reference sequence). V lost 4 bases and J lost 10, with 16 bases in between. CDR3 residues: CASSSLTGGAAFF. In DNA, the CDR3 is TGTGCCAGCAGTTCACTTACCGGGGGCGCAGCTTTCTTT.

The CDR3 DNA reads TGTGCCAGCAGGACAGGGTACTCTGGAAACACCATATATTTT. Translated, it gives CASRTGYSGNTIYF. V and J are TRBV28 and TRBJ1-3; 7 bases fit TRBD1. The CDR3 is 14 amino acids. Germline CDR1 is MDHEN and CDR2 is SYDVKM. The V gene end was trimmed by 6 bases and the J gene end by 0 bases; junction bases not matched to a gene: 2.

This chain uses TRBV7-2 with TRBJ2-5; D gene uncertain. CDR1 and CDR2 (germline): SGHTA, FQGNSA. V was trimmed by 3 bases and J by 5 bases, leaving 10 bases between them. CDR3 length: 13 residues. The CDR3 region is CASSLDQEETQYF. The CDR3 coding sequence is TGTGCCAGCAGCTTGGACCAAGAGGAGACCCAGTACTTC. Combining the CDR3 with reference TRBV7-2 and TRBJ2-5 gives the whole variable domain GAGVSQSPSNKVTEKGKDVELRCDPISGHTALYWYRQSLGQGLEFLIYFQGNSAPDKSGLPSDRFSAERTGGSVSTLTIQRTQQEDSAVYLCASSLDQEETQYFGPGTRLLVL.

V usage is TRBV7-2 and J usage is TRBJ2-1, with 9 positions matching TRBD2. Germline V lookup: CDR1 SGHTA, CDR2 FQGNSA. Trimming took 0 bases from V and 2 from J; bases not matched to a gene: 8. CDR3 length: 18 amino acids. CDR3 in amino acids: CASSLAPLASGTYNEQFF. The CDR3 nucleotides read TGTGCCAGCAGCTTAGCCCCCCTCGCTAGCGGGACCTACAATGAGCAGTTCTTC.

The gene calls are TRBV25-1 and TRBJ2-5; D is undetermined. The CDR3 has 15 residues. Germline assignment: CDR1 MGHDK and CDR2 SYGVNS. V was shortened by 5 bases and J by 0 bases, with 13 bases between the two germline ends. CDR3 bases: TGTGCCAGCAGTTTTAGGCTGTTGTACCAAGAGACCCAGTACTTC. It encodes CASSFRLLYQETQYF.

The chain combines TRBV5-4 with TRBJ2-5, with D perhaps matching TRBD2 (6 bases). The CDR3 spans 15 residues. V was shortened by 4 bases and J by 1 base, with 14 bases between the two germline ends. Germline assignment: CDR1 SGHNT and CDR2 YYREEE (reference sequence). For the CDR3, the DNA is TGTGCCAGCAGCGGGTCGGGCGGGGCCCAAGAGACCCAGTACTTC. Residues: CASSGSGGAQETQYF.

In its sample, this clone was seen a few times. The J gene is TRBJ2-5, the V gene TRBV7-9; D is possibly TRBD2 (6 bases). The CDR3 is 15 residues long. Deletions cut 5 bases from V and 0 bases from J, with 13 bases between. Germline V gene data show CDR1 as SEHNR and CDR2 as FQNEAQ (reference sequence). CDR3 in DNA: TGTGCCAGCAGCCGCGGGATAGCGGACCAAGAGACCCAGTACTTC. It is translated as CASSRGIADQETQYF.

The J gene is TRBJ1-2, the V gene TRBV5-1; 9 bases align to TRBD1. This CDR3 is 15 amino acids long. The ends lost 4 bases at V and 4 bases at J; junction bases unmatched: 8. Germline V CDR1 and CDR2: SGHRS, YFSETQ. CDR3 sequence (DNA): TGCGCCAGCAGCGACAACAGGGGGCCTACCTATGGCTACACCTTC. Translation gives CASSDNRGPTYGYTF.

The DNA for the CDR3 is TGTGCCTGGGTTGGGGCTTCAGATACGCAGTATTTT. Translated, it gives CAWVGASDTQYF. The genes are TRBV30 and TRBJ2-3; possible D gene TRBD1, 5 bases. Germline values: CDR1 GTSNPN, CDR2 SVGIG (reference sequence). V lost 5 bases to trimming and J lost 4 bases, with 10 bases between them. This CDR3 spans 12 amino acids. Looking up the rest from reference TRBV30 and TRBJ2-3 gives the full variable domain: SQTIHQWPATLVQPVGSPLSLECTVEGTSNPNLYWYRQAAGRGLQLLFYSVGIGQISSEVPQNLSASRPQDRQFILSSKKLLLSDSGFYLCAWVGASDTQYFGPGTRLTVL.

The sample holds one count of this clone. This sequence joins TRBV2 and TRBJ2-1; no clear D gene. CDR1 and CDR2 from the germline V gene are SNHLY and FYNNEI. Trimming removed 7 bases from V and 4 bases from J, with 14 bases in between. This CDR3 is 14 amino acids long. Written as DNA, the CDR3 is TGTGCCAGCAAATTGAATGGGCCTTACAATGAGCAGTTCTTC. It yields the protein CASKLNGPYNEQFF.

On this clone: The sample holds other DNA sequences that translate to the same CDR3. The chain is built from TRBV5-4 and TRBJ1-1, with TRBD1 matching 7 bases. The CDR3 totals 14 residues. Trimming cost V 4 bases and J 0 bases; bases outside gene matches: 3. CDR1 and CDR2 from the germline V gene are SGHNT and YYREEE (reference sequence). The CDR3 nucleotides read TGTGCCAGCAGCCGAGACAGGGTGAACACTGAAGCTTTCTTT. It translates to CASSRDRVNTEAFF.